A selection of T cell receptor beta chains follows, all from one sample in a study of cytomegalovirus exposure and HLA in healthy donors. This table comes from immunoSEQ multiplex PCR, and its TCRdb copy is limited to in-frame clones, with some not included. Of under 90,000 clones listed, 65% to 75% are singletons. The specimen sequenced was PBMCs. The source of these receptors is a man between 35 and 55 years old in good health and CMV-seropositive. The CDR3 runs from the conserved cysteine through the conserved F or W. A D gene is named only where the DNA matches it firmly. For some rows the clone size is stated as once, few or many, or as a class when expanded; others skip it.

. | TRBD2 | TRBJ2-7 | TRBV2 | 13 | TGTGCCAGCAGTGGACTAGCGGGCTACGAGCAGTACTTC | CASSGLAGYEQYF
. | . | TRBJ1-1 | TRBV28 | 13 | TGTGCCACCGCGGTGAGCAGTCGCACTGAAGCTTTCTTT | CATAVSSRTEAFF
. | TRBD1 | TRBJ1-1 | TRBV30 | 14 | TGTGCCTGGAGTAAGGGGACAGAAGGGTCTGAAGCTTTCTTT | CAWSKGTEGSEAFF
once | . | TRBJ2-7 | TRBV20-1 | 10 | TGCAGTGCTACCGGGTTGATGCAGTACTTC | CSATGLMQYF
. | . | TRBJ1-1 | TRBV5-1 | 13 | TGCGCCACCACGACAGGCATGAACACTGAAGCTTTCTTT | CATTTGMNTEAFF
. | TRBD2 | TRBJ2-3 | TRBV7-9 | 15 | TGTGCCAGCAGCGCGGGAGGGGGAGATATAGATACGCAGTATTTT | CASSAGGGDIDTQYF
. | . | TRBJ1-2 | TRBV27 | 14 | . | CASSFFGQEGGYTF
. | TRBD1 | TRBJ2-5 | TRBV29-1 | 13 | TGCAGCGGGGACAGGGGATACGGGGGGACCCAGTACTTC | CSGDRGYGGTQYF
. | TRBD1 | TRBJ1-5 | TRBV5-1 | 15 | TGCGCCAGCAGCCTGGGACAGGGTCTGAATCAGCCCCAGCATTTT | CASSLGQGLNQPQHF
. | TRBD2 | TRBJ2-1 | TRBV27 | 17 | TGTGCCAGCAGCCGCGGGACTAGCGGGGGGGCTTACAATGAGCAGTTCTTC | CASSRGTSGGAYNEQFF
. | TRBD2 | TRBJ2-1 | TRBV28 | 13 | TGTGCCAGTAGCGGGGGGGCAGAGAATGAGCAGTTCTTC | CASSGGAENEQFF
. | . | TRBJ2-3 | TRBV28 | 10 | TGTGCCACTGGGAGAGATACGCAGTATTTT | CATGRDTQYF
. | . | TRBJ1-6 | TRBV30 | 18 | TGTGCCTGGAGAAGATCGGGTCTTCCCCCCGGCTATAATTCACCCCTCCACTTT | CAWRRSGLPPGYNSPLHF
. | TRBD1 | TRBJ1-2 | TRBV7-2 | 15 | TGTGCCAGCAGCCTGGGGACAGGGGGCAACTATGGCTACACCTTC | CASSLGTGGNYGYTF
. | TRBD1 | TRBJ1-5 | TRBV5-8 | 19 | TGTGCCAGCAGCTTGGAACGACAGGGGAGGTTTATTCGCAATCAGCCCCAGCATTTT | CASSLERQGRFIRNQPQHF
. | . | TRBJ2-5 | TRBV7-8 | 20 | TGTGCCAGCAGCTTAAAGCGAGCAGGGACACTCTCCAATAGCCAAGAGACCCAGTACTTC | CASSLKRAGTLSNSQETQYF
. | TRBD2 | TRBJ2-3 | TRBV7-2 | 16 | TGTGCCAGCAGCACCTCGTACCTAGCGGGAGGAGATACGCAGTATTTT | CASSTSYLAGGDTQYF
. | TRBD1 | TRBJ1-1 | TRBV7-9 | 13 | TGTGCCAGCAGCTTAGCGACAGGGTCGGTGGCTTTCTTT | CASSLATGSVAFF
. | . | TRBJ2-2 | TRBV28 | 15 | TGTGCCAGCAGTTTTACAGGCTCGAACACCGGGGAGCTGTTTTTT | CASSFTGSNTGELFF
. | . | TRBJ1-5 | TRBV5-8 | 13 | TGTGCCAGCAGCTTGACATTGGATCAGCCCCAGCATTTT | CASSLTLDQPQHF
few | TRBD2 | TRBJ2-1 | TRBV11-3 | 17 | TGTGCCAGCAGCTTGCGGACTAGCGGGGGGTCAAACAATGAGCAGTTCTTC | CASSLRTSGGSNNEQFF
. | TRBD1 | TRBJ2-3 | TRBV7-2 | 18 | TGTGCCAGCAGCTCAAGATCTACAGGGGGCGTTCTAACAGATACGCAGTATTTT | CASSSRSTGGVLTDTQYF
. | TRBD1 | TRBJ1-4 | TRBV27 | 14 | TGTGCCAGCAGTTGGGGACAGCCAAATGAAAAACTGTTTTTT | CASSWGQPNEKLFF
few | . | TRBJ1-2 | TRBV4-2 | 16 | TGTGCCAGCAGCCAAGTGAATGGCCTGGGGGCGGGTGGCTACACCTTC | CASSQVNGLGAGGYTF
. | . | TRBJ2-3 | TRBV6-5 | 14 | TGTGCCAGCAGCCCCCTGGGCCTGAGAGATACGCAGTATTTT | CASSPLGLRDTQYF
few | . | TRBJ2-7 | TRBV5-1 | 15 | TGCGCCAGCAGCTTGGGGGACACGGCTGCCTACGAGCAGTACTTC | CASSLGDTAAYEQYF
. | TRBD2 | TRBJ2-7 | TRBV5-4 | 15 | TGTGCCAGCAGCCAAGGACTAGCGGACTCCTACGAGCAGTACTTC | CASSQGLADSYEQYF
. | TRBD2 | TRBJ2-5 | TRBV9 | 16 | TGTGCCAGCATAGCCGGGACTAGCGGGGCAAGAGAGACCCAGTACTTC | CASIAGTSGARETQYF
. | . | TRBJ2-7 | TRBV5-1 | 15 | TGCGCCAGCAGCTTTGAGTCTAGAAGAGTCTACGAGCAGTACTTC | CASSFESRRVYEQYF